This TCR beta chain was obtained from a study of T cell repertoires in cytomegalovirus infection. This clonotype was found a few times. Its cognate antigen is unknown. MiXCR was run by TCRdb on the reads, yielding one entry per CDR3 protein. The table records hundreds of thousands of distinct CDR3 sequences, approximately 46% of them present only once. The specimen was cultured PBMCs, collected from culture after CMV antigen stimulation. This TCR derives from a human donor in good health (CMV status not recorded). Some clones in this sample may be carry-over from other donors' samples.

The CDR3 sequence is CASSRTNPLYEQYF. The CDR3 DNA reads TGTGCCAGCAGCCGGACTAACCCTCTTTACGAGCAGTACTTC. This chain links TRBV7-8 with TRBJ2-7; a weak D match, TRBD2 (6 bases). CDR1 and CDR2 (germline): SGHVS, FQNEAQ. Trimming stripped 5 bases from V and 4 bases from J, with 15 bases between. The CDR3 contains 14 residues.